This T cell receptor beta chain stems from a study of blood T cell repertoires in COVID-19. Across the whole study: COVID-19 samples, acute and convalescent, were from the United States, Italy and Spain.

Authors' analysis steps: Amplifying reference gene primers gave estimates of nucleated cell counts. Clones were sequenced by immunoSEQ multiplex PCR, and TCRdb holds only the in-frame ones, with some missing. The DNA was the basis for D and trimming; V, J and clone size are from that table. The sample has 210,000 or so clones, more than 70% seen once. V lost 2 bases, J lost 5 bases, and 9 bases lay in between. Germline V gives CDR1 MNHEY, CDR2 SVGEGT. This CDR3 is built from 14 residues. The rearrangement joins TRBV6-2 or TRBV6-3 to TRBJ2-2; no definite D call. Source material: peripheral blood. The receptor comes from an older woman with acute or convalescent COVID-19. CDR3 in DNA: TGTGCCAGCAGTTACACGGGTACAACCGGGGAGCTGTTTTTT. Its translation is CASSYTGTTGELFF.